The 25 T cell receptor beta chains in this list originate from one sample, sequenced in a study of blood T cells in healthy people across ages. A sample-barcoded 5' primer and a J-beta primer mix were used in a second PCR of about 6 to 12 cycles. Each CDR3 protein is one row after TCRdb ran MiXCR on the 5' RACE reads. The table lists 500,000 to 600,000 distinct CDR3 sequences, roughly a quarter of them singletons. The sequencing input was blood. The receptors stem from a woman in her sixties or seventies in good health.

V gene TRBV14 combines with J gene TRBJ2-4; D is uncertain. The V gene's germline CDR1 is SGHDN and CDR2 FVKESK. V was shortened by 4 bases and J by 7 bases, with 11 bases between the two germline ends. The CDR3 totals 13 residues. The CDR3 DNA follows: TGTGCCAGCAGCCTTCTTGCATCTAACATTCAGTACTTC. The encoded protein is CASSLLASNIQYF. Supplemented by reference TRBV14 and TRBJ2-4, the full variable domain reads EAGVTQFPSHSVIEKGQTVTLRCDPISGHDNLYWYRRVMGKEIKFLLHFVKESKQDESGMPNNRFLAERTGGTYSTLKVQPAELEDSGVYFCASSLLASNIQYFGAGTRLSVL.

This clonotype was seen more than once but under ten times. This sequence joins TRBV4-3 and TRBJ1-2; 9 nucleotides align to TRBD1. V gave up 4 bases and J gave up 7 bases; unmatched junction bases: 10. The V gene's germline CDR1 is LGHNA and CDR2 YSLEER. This CDR3 spans 15 amino acids. CDR3 amino acids: CASSPSQQGAGGYTF. As DNA, the CDR3 is TGCGCCAGCAGCCCCTCCCAACAGGGGGCGGGTGGCTACACCTTC.

This clonotype was seen a handful of times. The chain has TRBV20-1 and TRBJ2-3; D remains unclear. V was shortened by 2 bases and J by 2 bases, with 8 bases between the two germline ends. CDR1 and CDR2 (germline): DFQATT, SNEGSKA (reference sequence). The CDR3 runs to 13 residues. CDR3 nucleotides: TGCAGTGCTAGACCGGTAACCACAGATACGCAGTATTTT. This codes for CSARPVTTDTQYF.

This clonotype was detected many times. The CDR3 loop reads CASMQDYNSPLHF. The CDR3 DNA sequence: TGTGCCAGCATGCAGGACTATAATTCACCCCTCCACTTT. The chain recombines TRBV28 with TRBJ1-6; D is uncertain. Per the germline V gene, CDR1 is MDHEN and CDR2 is SYDVKM. V gave up 7 bases and J gave up 3 bases, with 7 bases separating them. The CDR3 is 13 residues long.

This clonotype has just a few counts. This sequence joins TRBV7-2 and TRBJ1-2, with D maybe TRBD1 (5 bases). Germline CDR1 reads SGHTA; CDR2 reads FQGNSA. The CDR3 spans 15 residues. V lost 3 bases, J lost 2 bases, and 13 bases lay in between. The CDR3 protein is CASSFKPDINYGYTF. CDR3 nucleotides: TGTGCCAGCAGCTTTAAACCGGACATAAACTATGGCTACACCTTC.

This clonotype was counted a few times. The chain links TRBV10-3 to TRBJ2-1, with D maybe TRBD1 (6 bases). The CDR3 has 13 amino acids. V shed 7 bases and J shed 7 bases, with 14 bases lying between them. In germline, CDR1 is ENHRY, CDR2 SYGVKD. CDR3 sequence reads: CAINGGEWNEQFF. In DNA, the CDR3 is TGTGCCATCAATGGGGGCGAGTGGAATGAGCAGTTCTTC.

In its sample, this clonotype was seen a few times. The chain combines TRBV19 with TRBJ1-1; D is undetermined. The germline gives CDR1 LNHDA, CDR2 SQIVND (reference sequence). V was cut by 1 base and J by 4 bases, with 7 bases left in between. The CDR3 spans 13 residues. This CDR3 reads CASSIGHGTEAFF. Here the CDR3 DNA reads TGTGCCAGTAGTATAGGGCACGGCACTGAAGCTTTCTTT.

V usage is TRBV2 and J usage is TRBJ2-1, with D possibly being TRBD2 (5 bases). With 4 bases removed from V and 5 bases from J, the gap between germline ends came to 6 bases. The CDR3 totals 12 residues. The V gene's germline CDR1 is SNHLY and CDR2 FYNNEI. The CDR3: CASSGENNEQFF. CDR3 nucleotides: TGTGCCAGCAGTGGGGAGAACAATGAGCAGTTCTTC.

This clonotype was detected only a few times. V and J are TRBV7-2 and TRBJ1-2; D might be TRBD1 (5 bases). Germline-derived CDR1 and CDR2 are SGHTA and FQGNSA. V was cut by 8 bases and J by 8 bases, with 9 bases left in between. The length of the CDR3 is 10 residues. CDR3 sequence reads: CASSGQGYTF. The CDR3 DNA sequence: TGTGCCAGCTCCGGACAAGGCTACACCTTC.

This clonotype was counted between two and nine times. This sequence joins TRBV30 and TRBJ2-5, with D perhaps matching TRBD1 (6 bases). The CDR3 spans 15 residues. V was shortened by 2 bases and J by 4 bases, with 17 bases between the two germline ends. Germline V gene sequence: CDR1 GTSNPN, CDR2 SVGIG (reference sequence). The CDR3 DNA follows: TGTGCCTGGAGTTTTGGGGGCGTAGGGTCAGAGACCCAGTACTTC. Translation: CAWSFGGVGSETQYF. Supplemented by reference TRBV30 and TRBJ2-5, the full variable domain reads SQTIHQWPATLVQPVGSPLSLECTVEGTSNPNLYWYRQAAGRGLQLLFYSVGIGQISSEVPQNLSASRPQDRQFILSSKKLLLSDSGFYLCAWSFGGVGSETQYFGPGTRLLVL.

This clonotype was counted a few times. The chain links TRBV7-3 to TRBJ2-1, with 9 nucleotides matching TRBD2. V dropped 5 bases and J dropped 9; count of bases not matched to a gene: 11. The CDR3 is 15 residues long. Germline loops: CDR1 SGHTA, CDR2 FQGTGA. The chain's CDR3 is CASSRNSGGISEQFF. CDR3 DNA sequence: TGTGCCAGCAGCCGAAATAGCGGGGGAATTAGTGAGCAGTTCTTC.

Written as DNA, the CDR3 is TGCAGTGCTAGCCCCTCGGTGACTAATGAAAAACTGTTTTTT. This encodes CSASPSVTNEKLFF. J is TRBJ1-4 and V is TRBV20-1, with D unclear. The germline V gene encodes CDR1 DFQATT and CDR2 SNEGSKA (reference sequence). With 3 bases removed from V and 2 bases from J, the gap between germline ends came to 10 bases. The CDR3 length is 14 residues.

This clonotype was counted a few times. The chain is built from TRBV7-2 and TRBJ2-7; no definite D call. Trimming removed 8 bases from V and 1 base from J, with 9 bases in between. CDR1 is SGHTA, CDR2 FQGNSA, per germline. The CDR3 covers 12 residues. The CDR3 region is CASRYLSYEQYF. Here the CDR3 DNA reads TGTGCCAGCCGCTACCTTTCCTACGAGCAGTACTTC.

This chain links TRBV29-1 with TRBJ2-5; TRBD2 is a possible D gene (5 bases). CDR1 is SQVTM, CDR2 ANQGSEA, per germline. The V end was cut by 4 bases, the J end by 4 bases, with 10 bases between. The CDR3 has 12 residues. As DNA, the CDR3 is TGCAGCGTTGGAAGGGCGGGAGAGACCCAGTACTTC. This sequence encodes CSVGRAGETQYF. The full variable domain, in which reference TRBV29-1 and TRBJ2-5 provide the parts outside the CDR3, is SAVISQKPSRDICQRGTSLTIQCQVDSQVTMMFWYRQQPGQSLTLIATANQGSEATYESGFVIDKFPISRPNLTFSTLTVSNMSPEDSSIYLCSVGRAGETQYFGPGTRLLVL.

This clonotype turned up a few times. The gene calls are TRBV11-2 and TRBJ2-7; D uncertain. With 0 bases removed from V and 2 bases from J, the gap between germline ends came to 5 bases. Germline CDR1 is SGHAT and CDR2 is FQNNGV. The CDR3 runs to 13 residues. The CDR3 DNA is TGTGCCAGCAGCTTAGATCTGGCCTACGAGCAGTACTTC. This translates into CASSLDLAYEQYF.

The chain couples TRBV6-1 to TRBJ2-6, with D perhaps given as TRBD1 or TRBD2 (5 bases each). The V gene's germline CDR1 is MNHNS and CDR2 SASEGT. V lost 6 bases, J lost 1 base, and 22 bases lay in between. The CDR3 runs to 19 residues. The CDR3 DNA reads TGTGCCAGCAGCCCAGTGAGATTGGGGACGGGGTCTGGGGCCAACGTCCTGACTTTC. Translated, it gives CASSPVRLGTGSGANVLTF.

This CDR3 is CASSSDSLEETQYF. The CDR3 DNA follows: TGCGCCAGCAGCTCGGACAGCCTCGAAGAGACCCAGTACTTC. J is TRBJ2-5 and V is TRBV5-1, with D possibly being TRBD1 (6 bases). Germline values: CDR1 SGHRS, CDR2 YFSETQ. The CDR3 spans 14 residues. Trimming removed 3 bases at V and 3 bases at J, with 12 bases between.

The chain recombines TRBV29-1 with TRBJ1-3; no clear D gene. This CDR3 contains 11 residues. The germline V gene encodes CDR1 SQVTM and CDR2 ANQGSEA. Trimming pared 3 bases from V and 8 bases from J, leaving 8 bases between. CDR3 loop: CSVDWAHTIYF. The DNA for the CDR3 is TGCAGCGTTGATTGGGCCCACACCATATATTTT.

J is TRBJ2-6 and V is TRBV12-3 or TRBV12-4; 10 nucleotides agree with TRBD2. CDR3 length: 15 residues. V trimming: 7 bases; J trimming: 0 bases; junction bases outside the gene matches: 0. The CDR3 sequence is CASTSGGSGANVLTF. In nucleotides, the CDR3 is TGTGCCAGCACTAGCGGGGGCTCTGGGGCCAACGTCCTGACTTTC.

This clonotype came up a few times. CDR3 DNA sequence: TGCAGCGTTGAACGCGGGGGGTGCCAAGATACGCAGTATTTT. Protein product: CSVERGGCQDTQYF. The V call is TRBV29-1, the J call TRBJ2-3, with 8 bases aligning to TRBD2. The CDR3 length is 14 residues. CDR1 and CDR2 (germline): SQVTM, ANQGSEA. Unmatched junction bases numbered 6, after V lost 2 bases and J lost 5 bases.

The gene calls are TRBV7-9 and TRBJ1-2; TRBD1 matches at 11 bases. CDR1 is SEHNR, CDR2 FQNEAQ, per germline (reference sequence). J lost 8 bases, V lost 5 bases, and 10 bases had no gene match. This CDR3 has 15 amino acids. The CDR3 here is CASSRPGQGVKGYTF. The CDR3 DNA sequence: TGTGCCAGCAGCCGACCGGGACAGGGGGTGAAGGGCTACACCTTC.

This chain connects TRBV6-5 to TRBJ2-5, with 11 bases identical to TRBD1. The J call may be faulty, since TRBJ2-7 better matches the DNA end. This CDR3 has 15 amino acids. The germline CDR1 and CDR2 sequences are MNHEY and SVGAGI. CDR3 loop: CASSYSGQGAYEQYF. The DNA of the CDR3 is TGTGCCAGCAGTTACTCGGGACAGGGGGCCTACGAGCAGTACTTC.

This clonotype was picked up a small number of times. The chain uses TRBV29-1 and TRBJ2-1; D is uncertain. The tail of the sequence fits TRBJ2-5 better, so the J call may be wrong. The V gene's germline CDR1 is SQVTM and CDR2 ANQGSEA. The CDR3 spans 13 residues. CDR3 protein: CSVDGRKQQTQYF. CDR3 bases: TGCAGCGTTGACGGGCGGAAGCAACAGACCCAGTACTTC.

CDR3 residues: CASSFSTSGGAVGEQYF. In DNA, the CDR3 is TGTGCCAGCAGCTTTTCGACTAGCGGGGGGGCAGTGGGAGAGCAGTACTTC. The chain has TRBV7-2 and TRBJ2-7; 14 bases fit TRBD2. J lost 7 bases, V lost 3 bases, and 11 bases had no gene match. CDR3 length: 17 amino acids. CDR1 SGHTA and CDR2 FQGNSA come from the germline V gene.

V and J are TRBV7-2 and TRBJ2-5; a weak D match, TRBD2 (5 bases). Germline CDR1 reads SGHTA; CDR2 reads FQGNSA. The ends were cut back, 4 bases at V and 5 bases at J, with 8 bases in the middle. CDR3 length equals 12 residues. CDR3 amino acids: CASSCRGETQYF. As DNA, the CDR3 is TGTGCCAGCAGCTGTAGAGGGGAGACCCAGTACTTC.